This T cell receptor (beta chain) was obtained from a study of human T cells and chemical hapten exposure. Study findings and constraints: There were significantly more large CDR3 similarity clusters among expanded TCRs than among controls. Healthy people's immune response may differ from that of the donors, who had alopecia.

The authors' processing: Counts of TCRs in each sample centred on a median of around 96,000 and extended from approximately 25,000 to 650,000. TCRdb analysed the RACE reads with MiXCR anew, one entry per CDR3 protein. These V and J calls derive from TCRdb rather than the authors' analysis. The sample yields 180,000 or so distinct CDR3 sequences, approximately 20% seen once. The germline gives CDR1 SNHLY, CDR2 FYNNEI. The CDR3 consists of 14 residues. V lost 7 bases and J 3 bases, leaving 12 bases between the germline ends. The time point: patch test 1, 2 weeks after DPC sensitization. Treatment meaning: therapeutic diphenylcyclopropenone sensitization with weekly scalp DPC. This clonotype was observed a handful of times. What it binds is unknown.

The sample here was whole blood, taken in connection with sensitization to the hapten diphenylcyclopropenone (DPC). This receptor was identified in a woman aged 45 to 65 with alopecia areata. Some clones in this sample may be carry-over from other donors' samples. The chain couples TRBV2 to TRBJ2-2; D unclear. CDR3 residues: CASKSVPHTGELFF. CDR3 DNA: TGTGCCAGCAAGAGCGTTCCCCACACCGGGGAGCTGTTTTTT.